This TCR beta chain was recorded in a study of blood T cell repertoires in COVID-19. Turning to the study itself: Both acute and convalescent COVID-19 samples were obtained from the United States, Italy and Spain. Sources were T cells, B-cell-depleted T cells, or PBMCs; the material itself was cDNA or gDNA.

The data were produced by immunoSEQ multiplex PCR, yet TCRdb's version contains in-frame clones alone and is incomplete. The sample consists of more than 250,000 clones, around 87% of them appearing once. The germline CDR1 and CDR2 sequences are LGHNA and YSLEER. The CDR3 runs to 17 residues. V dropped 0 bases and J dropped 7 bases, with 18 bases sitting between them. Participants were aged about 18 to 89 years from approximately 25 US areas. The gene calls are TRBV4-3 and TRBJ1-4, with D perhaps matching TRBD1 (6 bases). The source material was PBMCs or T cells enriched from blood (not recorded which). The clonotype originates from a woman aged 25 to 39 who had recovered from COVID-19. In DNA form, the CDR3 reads TGCGCCAGCAGCCAAGAGATCTTCACAGGGTTCGGTGAAAAACTGTTTTTT. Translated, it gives CASSQEIFTGFGEKLFF.